This TCR beta chain is drawn from a study of T cell responses to AZD1222 COVID-19 vaccine. Overall study results and limits: Only after the peak T cell response were repertoires sampled. With two AZD1222 doses given, Spike-specific TCR breadth and depth both rose. Donors were mostly white British, more females; clonal diversity possibly underestimated.

Repertoires were generated with immunoSEQ multiplex PCR, while TCRdb's copy carries only in-frame clones and drops some. The sample shows around 130,000 clones, roughly 94% of them seen only once. Concerning this clone itself: Its matching antigen is unknown.

Per the germline V gene, CDR1 is LNHDA and CDR2 is SQIVND (reference sequence). V shed 7 bases and J shed 4 bases, with 19 bases lying between them. This CDR3 contains 15 residues. The V gene is TRBV19, the J gene TRBJ1-2; D possibly corresponds to TRBD1 (5 bases). This TCR was sampled from an adult in good health. Here the sequenced sample was peripheral blood, taken on day 0 of AZD1222 vaccination. In DNA, the CDR3 is TGTGCCAGTACCCCAGGCCCGGGACGGTCCTATGGCTACACCTTC. This translates into CASTPGPGRSYGYTF.